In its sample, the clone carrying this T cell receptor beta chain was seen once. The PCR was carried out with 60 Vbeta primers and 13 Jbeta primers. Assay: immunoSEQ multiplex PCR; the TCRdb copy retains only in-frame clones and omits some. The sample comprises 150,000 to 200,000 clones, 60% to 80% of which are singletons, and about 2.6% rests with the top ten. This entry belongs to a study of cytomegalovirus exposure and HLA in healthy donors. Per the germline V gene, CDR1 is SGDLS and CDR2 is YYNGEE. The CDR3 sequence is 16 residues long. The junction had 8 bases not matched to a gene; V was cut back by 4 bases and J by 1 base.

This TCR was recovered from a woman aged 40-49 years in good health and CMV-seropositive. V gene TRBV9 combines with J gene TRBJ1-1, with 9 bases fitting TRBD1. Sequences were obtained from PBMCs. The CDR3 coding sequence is TGTGCCAGCAGCCCGTCGGGGGGACAGGGGAACACTGAAGCTTTCTTT. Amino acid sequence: CASSPSGGQGNTEAFF.